The 11 T cell receptor beta chains below come from one sample, sequenced in a study of blood T cell repertoires in COVID-19. The assay was immunoSEQ multiplex PCR, and TCRdb's table has in-frame clones only and misses some. The sample has approximately 50,000 clones, under 90% seen once; the top ten hold around a tenth. Material for sequencing was peripheral blood. Every receptor here comes from an elderly man with COVID-19, enrolled during active disease.

The gene calls are TRBV19 and TRBJ1-4, with 10 nucleotides matching TRBD1. The CDR3 totals 15 residues. In germline, CDR1 is LNHDA, CDR2 SQIVND (reference sequence). The V gene end was trimmed by 5 bases and the J gene end by 10 bases; junction bases not matched to a gene: 10. CDR3 sequence reads: CASSPQTGGRGKLFF. In nucleotides, the CDR3 is TGTGCCAGTAGTCCCCAGACAGGGGGCCGCGGAAAACTGTTTTTT.

The chain uses TRBV24-1 and TRBJ1-4; 8 positions agree with TRBD1. Unmatched junction bases numbered 11, after V lost 1 base and J lost 8 bases. The germline CDR1 and CDR2 sequences are KGHDR and SFDVKD. This CDR3 is built from 17 residues. As DNA, the CDR3 is TGTGCCACCAGTGATTTCCCCGGGACAGGCCAAGACGAAAAACTGTTTTTT. It encodes CATSDFPGTGQDEKLFF.

V and J are TRBV14 and TRBJ2-2; 8 positions match TRBD1. The CDR3 spans 16 residues. Germline V lookup: CDR1 SGHDN, CDR2 FVKESK. The V and J ends lost 4 bases and 0 bases, in that order; junction bases with no gene match: 4. This CDR3 is CASSRWDRPNTGELFF. The CDR3 nucleotides are TGTGCCAGCAGCCGCTGGGACAGGCCGAACACCGGGGAGCTGTTTTTT.

V gene TRBV5-1 combines with J gene TRBJ1-2, with D possibly TRBD1 on 6 matching bases. Trimming stripped 4 bases from V and 4 bases from J, with 14 bases between. The CDR3 consists of 14 residues. Germline V CDR1 and CDR2: SGHRS, YFSETQ. The CDR3 loop reads CASSDAQGSYGYTF. CDR3 nucleotides: TGCGCCAGCAGCGATGCACAGGGCAGCTATGGCTACACCTTC.

The V call is TRBV28, the J call TRBJ2-1; 12 nucleotides agree with TRBD2. The V and J ends lost 4 bases and 7 bases, in that order; junction bases with no gene match: 5. CDR1 is MDHEN, CDR2 SYDVKM, per germline. This CDR3 is 15 amino acids long. Here the CDR3 reads CASSSNGLAGNEQFF. The DNA of the CDR3 is TGTGCCAGCAGTTCAAATGGACTAGCGGGGAATGAGCAGTTCTTC.

This clone was counted only a few times. This chain connects TRBV25-1 to TRBJ1-6, with D hard to call. Germline V gene data show CDR1 as MGHDK and CDR2 as SYGVNS. The CDR3 is made up of 14 amino acids. Trimming pared 6 bases from V and 5 bases from J, leaving 11 bases between. The CDR3 loop is CASRASSDNSPLHF. The CDR3 DNA sequence: TGTGCCAGCAGGGCTTCCTCAGATAATTCACCCCTCCACTTT.

DNA of the CDR3: TGTGCCAGCACCCGACAGGGTGTGAACACTGAAGCTTTCTTT. Protein sequence: CASTRQGVNTEAFF. This rearrangement joins TRBV7-2 to TRBJ1-1, with 7 positions matching TRBD1. J lost 0 bases, V lost 7 bases, and 5 bases had no gene match. Germline V gene lookup returns CDR1 SGHTA and CDR2 FQGNSA. The CDR3 has 14 amino acids. The full variable domain, its missing parts supplied by reference TRBV7-2 and TRBJ1-1, is GAGVSQSPSNKVTEKGKDVELRCDPISGHTALYWYRQSLGQGLEFLIYFQGNSAPDKSGLPSDRFSAERTGGSVSTLTIQRTQQEDSAVYLCASTRQGVNTEAFFGQGTRLTVV.

This clone was found a few times. The chain joins TRBV20-1 to TRBJ1-1, with D maybe TRBD1 (6 bases). Germline lookup yields CDR1 DFQATT and CDR2 SNEGSKA (reference sequence). V was cut by 3 bases and J by 3 bases, with 14 bases left in between. CDR3 length equals 14 residues. CDR3 sequence reads: CSASEGGRDTEAFF. The CDR3 DNA reads as TGCAGTGCTAGTGAGGGGGGGAGGGACACTGAAGCTTTCTTT.

The J gene is TRBJ1-2, the V gene TRBV5-1; 10 bases fit TRBD1. The CDR3 length is 15 residues. CDR1 SGHRS and CDR2 YFSETQ come from the germline V gene. J gave up 3 bases and V 4 bases, and 6 bases lay outside the gene matches. The CDR3 DNA reads as TGCGCCAGCAGCGTGCGGACAGGGGGAGACTATGGCTACACCTTC. Translated, it gives CASSVRTGGDYGYTF.

The rearrangement uses TRBV15 and TRBJ1-1; 10 bases are a match to TRBD1. V lost 0 bases to trimming and J lost 1 base; unmatched junction nucleotides: 8. CDR1 is LNHNV, CDR2 YYDKDF, per germline (reference sequence). The CDR3 sequence is 18 residues long. The CDR3 protein is CATSRDLDRGSRNTEAFF. The CDR3 nucleotides read TGTGCCACCAGCAGAGACCTGGACAGGGGGAGTAGGAACACTGAAGCTTTCTTT.

J is TRBJ1-1 and V is TRBV24-1; possible D gene TRBD1, 5 bases. The CDR3 spans 13 residues. The germline gives CDR1 KGHDR, CDR2 SFDVKD. V dropped 9 bases and J dropped 2 bases, with 12 bases sitting between them. Here the CDR3 DNA reads TGTGCCACCGGGGAGGGGAGAAACACTGAAGCTTTCTTT. Its protein is CATGEGRNTEAFF.